This T cell receptor beta chain was observed in a study of T cell repertoires in cytomegalovirus infection. TCRdb called the reads again in MiXCR, with one record for every CDR3 protein. The sample contains approximately 500,000 distinct CDR3 sequences, approximately 10% of which appear only once. The V end was cut by 6 bases, the J end by 1 base, with 9 bases between. The CDR3 is 13 amino acids. Germline assignment: CDR1 SNHLY and CDR2 FYNNEI. The sample holds many counts of this clonotype. The specimen sequenced was PBMCs. The chain joins TRBV2 to TRBJ1-1; a possible D gene is TRBD1 (5 bases). This receptor was taken from a human donor in good health (CMV status not recorded). Some clones in this sample may be carry-over from other donors' samples. The CDR3 DNA sequence: TGTGCCAGCAGGACGGGGCCGAACACTGAAGCTTTCTTT. This codes for CASRTGPNTEAFF.